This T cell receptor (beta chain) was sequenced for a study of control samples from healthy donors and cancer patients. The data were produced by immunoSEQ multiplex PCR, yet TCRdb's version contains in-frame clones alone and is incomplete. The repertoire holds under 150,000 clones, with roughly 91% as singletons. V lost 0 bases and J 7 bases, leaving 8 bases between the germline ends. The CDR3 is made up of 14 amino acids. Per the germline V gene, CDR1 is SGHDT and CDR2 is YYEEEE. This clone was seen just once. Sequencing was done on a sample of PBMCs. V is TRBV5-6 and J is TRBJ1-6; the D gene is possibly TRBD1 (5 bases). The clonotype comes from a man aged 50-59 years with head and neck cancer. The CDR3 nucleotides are TGTGCCAGCAGCTTGGGACAGCACAATTCACCCCTCCACTTT. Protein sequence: CASSLGQHNSPLHF.